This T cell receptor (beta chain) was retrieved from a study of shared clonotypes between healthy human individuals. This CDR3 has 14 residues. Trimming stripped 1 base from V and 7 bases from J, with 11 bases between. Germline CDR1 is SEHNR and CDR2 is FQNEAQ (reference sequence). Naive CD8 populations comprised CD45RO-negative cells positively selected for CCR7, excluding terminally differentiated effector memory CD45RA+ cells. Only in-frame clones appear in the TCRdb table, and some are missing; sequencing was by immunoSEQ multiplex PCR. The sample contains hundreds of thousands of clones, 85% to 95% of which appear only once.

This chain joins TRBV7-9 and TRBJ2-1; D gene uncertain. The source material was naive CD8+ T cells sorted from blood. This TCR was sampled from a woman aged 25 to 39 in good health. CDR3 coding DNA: TGTGCCAGCAGCTTAGAGACCATTCAAAATGAGCAGTTCTTC. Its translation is CASSLETIQNEQFF. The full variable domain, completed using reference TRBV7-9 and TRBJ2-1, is DTGVSQNPRHKITKRGQNVTFRCDPISEHNRLYWYRQTLGQGPEFLTYFQNEAQLEKSRLLSDRFSAERPKGSFSTLEIQRTEQGDSAMYLCASSLETIQNEQFFGPGTRLTVL.